These T cell receptor beta chains were read from a single sample in a study of blood T cell repertoires in COVID-19. Sequenced by immunoSEQ multiplex PCR; TCRdb stores in-frame clones only, minus some. The repertoire holds 120,000 to 150,000 clones, with 80% to 90% as singletons. What was sequenced was peripheral blood. Receptors originate from a man over 45 who had recovered from COVID-19. Both conserved end residues are part of each CDR3. A D gene is named only where the DNA matches it firmly. Expanded clones get a size class; other rows say once, few or many, or leave the size out.

v_gene: TRBV4-3
d_gene: -
abundance: few
j_gene: TRBJ1-2
CDR3aa: CASSQDQGPGGSYGYTF
CDR3nt: TGCGCCAGCAGCCAAGATCAGGGGCCGGGGGGATCGTATGGCTACACCTTC

v_gene: TRBV6-5
d_gene: TRBD1
abundance: -
j_gene: TRBJ2-5
CDR3aa: CASSSRGQQETQYF
CDR3nt: TGTGCCAGCAGTTCCCGGGGACAGCAAGAGACCCAGTACTTC

v_gene: TRBV19
d_gene: -
abundance: -
j_gene: TRBJ1-1
CDR3aa: CASSMRWQGELMNTEAFF
CDR3nt: TGTGCCAGTAGTATGAGGTGGCAGGGCGAACTTATGAACACTGAAGCTTTCTTT

v_gene: TRBV25-1
d_gene: TRBD1
abundance: -
j_gene: TRBJ1-2
CDR3aa: CASSEWGTGEGYTF
CDR3nt: TGTGCCAGCAGTGAATGGGGCACAGGGGAAGGCTACACCTTC

v_gene: TRBV5-4
d_gene: TRBD2
abundance: -
j_gene: TRBJ2-7
CDR3aa: CASARTSGDYEQYF
CDR3nt: TGTGCCAGCGCCCGGACTAGCGGGGATTACGAGCAGTACTTC

v_gene: TRBV5-4
d_gene: -
abundance: once
j_gene: TRBJ1-4
CDR3aa: CASSLKKGANEKLFF
CDR3nt: TGTGCCAGCAGCCTTAAGAAGGGAGCTAATGAAAAACTGTTTTTT

v_gene: TRBV15
d_gene: -
abundance: -
j_gene: TRBJ1-3
CDR3aa: CATSLGPDSGNTIYF
CDR3nt: TGTGCCACCAGTCTGGGGCCGGACTCTGGAAACACCATATATTTT

v_gene: TRBV19
d_gene: TRBD2
abundance: -
j_gene: TRBJ2-7
CDR3aa: CASSMGGVRSSEQYF
CDR3nt: TGTGCCAGTAGTATGGGGGGGGTAAGATCCTCCGAGCAGTACTTC

v_gene: TRBV4-3
d_gene: TRBD1
abundance: -
j_gene: TRBJ1-4
CDR3aa: CASSQGTGYNEKLFF
CDR3nt: TGCGCCAGCAGCCAGGGGACAGGTTATAATGAAAAACTGTTTTTT

v_gene: TRBV27
d_gene: TRBD1
abundance: -
j_gene: TRBJ1-6
CDR3aa: CASSLSVTGPLAYNSPLHF
CDR3nt: TGTGCCAGCAGTTTATCGGTGACAGGGCCTTTAGCCTATAATTCACCCCTCCACTTT

v_gene: TRBV4-1
d_gene: -
abundance: -
j_gene: TRBJ1-5
CDR3aa: CASSGTTSLPQHF
CDR3nt: TGCGCCAGCAGCGGGACAACGAGTTTGCCCCAGCATTTT

v_gene: TRBV30
d_gene: -
abundance: -
j_gene: TRBJ2-7
CDR3aa: CAWSRGRDYEQYF
CDR3nt: TGTGCCTGGAGTCGGGGTCGGGACTACGAGCAGTACTTC

v_gene: TRBV6-5
d_gene: -
abundance: -
j_gene: TRBJ1-1
CDR3aa: CASTTQGMNTEAFF
CDR3nt: TGTGCCAGCACCACGCAGGGAATGAACACTGAAGCTTTCTTT

v_gene: TRBV25-1
d_gene: -
abundance: -
j_gene: TRBJ1-6
CDR3aa: CASRRTVTSSYNSPLHF
CDR3nt: TGTGCCAGCAGGCGGACTGTCACCAGCTCCTATAATTCACCCCTCCACTTT

v_gene: TRBV5-1
d_gene: -
abundance: -
j_gene: TRBJ1-5
CDR3aa: CASSLSGVGHQPQHF
CDR3nt: TGCGCCAGCAGCTTGTCCGGGGTTGGGCATCAGCCCCAGCATTTT

v_gene: TRBV2
d_gene: -
abundance: -
j_gene: TRBJ1-1
CDR3aa: CASSAFGQSNTEAFF
CDR3nt: TGTGCCAGCAGTGCGTTTGGACAGTCGAACACTGAAGCTTTCTTT

v_gene: TRBV19
d_gene: TRBD1
abundance: -
j_gene: TRBJ1-6
CDR3aa: CASSPQGPRPSPLHF
CDR3nt: TGTGCCAGTAGTCCACAGGGGCCTCGCCCTTCACCCCTCCACTTT

v_gene: TRBV11-3
d_gene: -
abundance: -
j_gene: TRBJ2-7
CDR3aa: CASSSLGTQAYEQYF
CDR3nt: TGTGCCAGCAGCTCTCTGGGGACACAAGCCTACGAGCAGTACTTC

v_gene: TRBV7-8
d_gene: -
abundance: -
j_gene: TRBJ1-2
CDR3aa: CASSSTEIYGYTF
CDR3nt: TGTGCCAGCAGCAGCACAGAGATCTATGGCTACACCTTC

v_gene: TRBV19
d_gene: -
abundance: -
j_gene: TRBJ1-1
CDR3aa: CASTNGRALNTEAFF
CDR3nt: TGTGCCAGTACCAACGGGCGGGCCCTGAACACTGAAGCTTTCTTT

v_gene: TRBV4-1
d_gene: TRBD2
abundance: -
j_gene: TRBJ2-1
CDR3aa: CASSQEGLAGYNEQFF
CDR3nt: TGCGCCAGCAGCCAAGAGGGCCTAGCGGGGTACAATGAGCAGTTCTTC

v_gene: TRBV7-2
d_gene: TRBD1
abundance: -
j_gene: TRBJ2-4
CDR3aa: CASSSDRGNIQYF
CDR3nt: TGTGCCAGCAGTTCGGACAGGGGGAACATTCAGTACTTC

v_gene: TRBV19
d_gene: -
abundance: -
j_gene: TRBJ2-7
CDR3aa: CASRQGLGPSYEQYF
CDR3nt: TGTGCCAGTAGGCAGGGGTTGGGCCCTAGCTACGAGCAGTACTTC

v_gene: TRBV5-4
d_gene: TRBD1
abundance: -
j_gene: TRBJ2-3
CDR3aa: CASSFGQGREDTQYF
CDR3nt: TGTGCCAGCAGCTTCGGACAGGGGAGAGAAGATACGCAGTATTTT

v_gene: TRBV2
d_gene: TRBD1
abundance: -
j_gene: TRBJ1-2
CDR3aa: CASSEGTGGYGYTF
CDR3nt: TGTGCCAGCAGTGAAGGGACAGGGGGATATGGCTACACCTTC

v_gene: TRBV6-5
d_gene: TRBD2
abundance: -
j_gene: TRBJ2-5
CDR3aa: CASSYPRGTQETQYF
CDR3nt: TGTGCCAGCAGTTACCCGCGGGGGACCCAAGAGACCCAGTACTTC

v_gene: TRBV9
d_gene: TRBD1
abundance: -
j_gene: TRBJ1-3
CDR3aa: CASSVLTGGWGNTIYF
CDR3nt: TGTGCCAGCAGCGTCTTAACAGGGGGTTGGGGAAACACCATATATTTT

v_gene: TRBV29-1
d_gene: TRBD1
abundance: -
j_gene: TRBJ1-1
CDR3aa: CSVPGTGNTEAFF
CDR3nt: TGCAGCGTCCCGGGGACAGGGAACACTGAAGCTTTCTTT

v_gene: TRBV7-9
d_gene: -
abundance: once
j_gene: TRBJ1-3
CDR3aa: CASSLGQVSGNTIYF
CDR3nt: TGTGCCAGCAGCTTAGGACAGGTTTCTGGAAACACCATATATTTT

v_gene: TRBV6-5
d_gene: -
abundance: many
j_gene: TRBJ2-1
CDR3aa: CASSYSLTLLGNEQFF
CDR3nt: TGTGCCAGCAGTTACTCGTTGACCCTACTCGGGAATGAGCAGTTCTTC

v_gene: TRBV6-5
d_gene: -
abundance: once
j_gene: TRBJ2-2
CDR3aa: CASVAGGNTGELFF
CDR3nt: TGTGCCAGCGTAGCCGGGGGGAACACCGGGGAGCTGTTTTTT

v_gene: TRBV4-1
d_gene: -
abundance: once
j_gene: TRBJ1-2
CDR3aa: CASSEAGGRYGYTF
CDR3nt: TGCGCCAGCTCGGAGGCAGGCGGGCGGTATGGCTACACCTTC

v_gene: TRBV5-6
d_gene: TRBD1
abundance: -
j_gene: TRBJ2-7
CDR3aa: CASSFGLGTGSYEQYF
CDR3nt: TGTGCCAGCAGCTTTGGGCTCGGGACAGGGTCCTACGAGCAGTACTTC

v_gene: TRBV9
d_gene: TRBD1
abundance: -
j_gene: TRBJ1-2
CDR3aa: CASSSGTGGAVSVYGYTF
CDR3nt: TGTGCCAGCAGCTCCGGGACAGGGGGCGCAGTAAGTGTCTATGGCTACACCTTC

v_gene: TRBV6-5
d_gene: TRBD1
abundance: -
j_gene: TRBJ1-2
CDR3aa: CASRTGTDYGYTF
CDR3nt: TGTGCCAGCAGAACCGGGACAGACTATGGCTACACCTTC

v_gene: TRBV5-6
d_gene: TRBD2
abundance: -
j_gene: TRBJ2-3
CDR3aa: CASSLVTSGDITQYF
CDR3nt: TGTGCCAGCAGCTTGGTAACTAGCGGGGATATCACGCAGTATTTT

v_gene: TRBV14
d_gene: -
abundance: -
j_gene: TRBJ2-1
CDR3aa: CASSQEVGAYNEQFF
CDR3nt: TGTGCCAGCAGCCAAGAGGTGGGGGCTTACAATGAGCAGTTCTTC

v_gene: TRBV2
d_gene: -
abundance: few
j_gene: TRBJ2-7
CDR3aa: CASSGTVEQYF
CDR3nt: TGTGCCAGCAGCGGGACTGTCGAACAGTACTTC

v_gene: TRBV19
d_gene: -
abundance: -
j_gene: TRBJ2-3
CDR3aa: CASSIGQASTDTQYF
CDR3nt: TGTGCCAGTAGTATTGGGCAGGCTAGCACAGATACGCAGTATTTT

v_gene: TRBV5-4
d_gene: TRBD2
abundance: -
j_gene: TRBJ2-1
CDR3aa: CASSPGTSGGLSSYNEQFF
CDR3nt: TGTGCCAGCAGCCCCGGGACTAGCGGGGGCCTGAGCTCCTACAATGAGCAGTTCTTC

v_gene: TRBV29-1
d_gene: TRBD1
abundance: -
j_gene: TRBJ2-1
CDR3aa: CSVATGGYYNEQFF
CDR3nt: TGCAGCGTTGCGACAGGGGGCTATTACAATGAGCAGTTCTTC

v_gene: TRBV4-3
d_gene: -
abundance: -
j_gene: TRBJ2-3
CDR3aa: CASSQGSTQYF
CDR3nt: TGCGCCAGCAGCCAAGGTAGTACGCAGTATTTT

v_gene: TRBV10-2
d_gene: -
abundance: few
j_gene: TRBJ2-7
CDR3aa: CASSEWGSSYEQYF
CDR3nt: TGCGCCAGCAGTGAGTGGGGCTCGTCCTACGAGCAGTACTTC

v_gene: TRBV27
d_gene: TRBD1
abundance: -
j_gene: TRBJ2-7
CDR3aa: CASSRTGGTFDYYEQYF
CDR3nt: TGTGCCAGCAGTCGGACAGGGGGCACCTTTGATTACTACGAGCAGTACTTC

v_gene: TRBV4-2
d_gene: TRBD1
abundance: -
j_gene: TRBJ2-7
CDR3aa: CASSQDYGTDYEQYF
CDR3nt: TGTGCCAGCAGCCAAGATTATGGGACAGACTACGAGCAGTACTTC

v_gene: TRBV30
d_gene: TRBD2
abundance: -
j_gene: TRBJ2-3
CDR3aa: CAWSVGGFPSSTDTQYF
CDR3nt: TGTGCCTGGAGTGTCGGGGGGTTCCCTTCTAGCACAGATACGCAGTATTTT

v_gene: TRBV6-5
d_gene: -
abundance: -
j_gene: TRBJ2-5
CDR3aa: CASRALGYSGTQYF
CDR3nt: TGTGCCAGCAGGGCGCTCGGATATTCGGGGACCCAGTACTTC

v_gene: TRBV7-2
d_gene: -
abundance: -
j_gene: TRBJ2-5
CDR3aa: CASSLYQETQYF
CDR3nt: TGTGCCAGCAGCCTGTATCAGGAGACCCAGTACTTC

v_gene: TRBV7-9
d_gene: -
abundance: -
j_gene: TRBJ1-4
CDR3aa: CASSPTGRPANEKLFF
CDR3nt: TGTGCCAGCAGCCCCACAGGGAGACCAGCTAATGAAAAACTGTTTTTT

v_gene: TRBV7-2
d_gene: -
abundance: -
j_gene: TRBJ1-5
CDR3aa: CASSLESGGYQPQHF
CDR3nt: TGTGCCAGCAGCTTAGAGTCAGGCGGGTATCAGCCCCAGCATTTT

v_gene: TRBV20-1
d_gene: -
abundance: -
j_gene: TRBJ2-5
CDR3aa: CSASLTEETQYF
CDR3nt: TGCAGTGCTAGTCTGACAGAAGAGACCCAGTACTTC

v_gene: TRBV9
d_gene: TRBD1
abundance: -
j_gene: TRBJ1-2
CDR3aa: CASSDHRGVYGYTF
CDR3nt: TGTGCCAGCAGCGACCACAGGGGTGTCTATGGCTACACCTTC